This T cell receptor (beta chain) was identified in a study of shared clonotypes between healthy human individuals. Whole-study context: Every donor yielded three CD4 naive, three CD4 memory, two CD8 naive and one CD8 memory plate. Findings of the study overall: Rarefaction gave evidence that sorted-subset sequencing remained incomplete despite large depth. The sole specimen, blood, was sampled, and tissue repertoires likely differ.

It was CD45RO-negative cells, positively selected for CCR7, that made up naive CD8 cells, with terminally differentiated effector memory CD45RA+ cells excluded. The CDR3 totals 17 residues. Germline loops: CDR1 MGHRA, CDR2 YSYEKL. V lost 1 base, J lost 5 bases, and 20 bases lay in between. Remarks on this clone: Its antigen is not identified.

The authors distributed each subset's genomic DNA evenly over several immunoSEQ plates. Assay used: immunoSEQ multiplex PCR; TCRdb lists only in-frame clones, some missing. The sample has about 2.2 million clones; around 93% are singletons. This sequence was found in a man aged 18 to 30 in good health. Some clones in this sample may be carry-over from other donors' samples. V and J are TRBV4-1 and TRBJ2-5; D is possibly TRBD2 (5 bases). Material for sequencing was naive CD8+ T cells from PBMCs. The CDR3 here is CASSQGPLWRAGETQYF. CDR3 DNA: TGCGCCAGCAGCCAAGGTCCCCTTTGGCGGGCGGGTGAGACCCAGTACTTC.